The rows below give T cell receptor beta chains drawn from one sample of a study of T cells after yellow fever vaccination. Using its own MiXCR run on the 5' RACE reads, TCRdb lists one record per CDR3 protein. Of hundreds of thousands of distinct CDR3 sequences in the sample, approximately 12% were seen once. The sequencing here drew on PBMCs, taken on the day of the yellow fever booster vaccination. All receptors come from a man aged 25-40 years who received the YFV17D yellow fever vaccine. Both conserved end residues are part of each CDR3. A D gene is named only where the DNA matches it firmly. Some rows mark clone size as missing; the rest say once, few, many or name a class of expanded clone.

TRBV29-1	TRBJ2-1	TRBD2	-	CSVEPGLAGGSSYNEQFF	TGCAGCGTTGAGCCGGGGTTAGCGGGGGGGAGCTCCTACAATGAGCAGTTCTTC
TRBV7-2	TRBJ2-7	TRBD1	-	CASSLAWGQGYEQYF	TGTGCCAGCAGCTTAGCTTGGGGACAGGGGTACGAGCAGTACTTC
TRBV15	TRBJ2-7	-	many	CATSRDSPYEQYF	TGTGCCACCAGCAGGGACTCCCCCTACGAGCAGTACTTC
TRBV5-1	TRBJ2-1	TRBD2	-	CASSLELAGPDWFF	TGCGCCAGCAGCTTGGAACTAGCGGGACCCGATTGGTTCTTC
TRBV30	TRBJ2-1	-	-	CAWSYRPGPRSSYNEQFF	TGTGCCTGGAGTTATCGGCCGGGCCCGCGAAGCTCCTACAATGAGCAGTTCTTC
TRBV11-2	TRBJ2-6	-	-	CASSLYGDRPPGANVLTF	TGTGCCAGCAGCTTATATGGGGACCGCCCCCCTGGGGCCAACGTCCTGACTTTC
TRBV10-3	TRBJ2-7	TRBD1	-	CAISTGVGTYEQYF	TGTGCCATCAGTACAGGGGTTGGGACCTACGAGCAGTACTTC
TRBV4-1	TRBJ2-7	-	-	CASSQGETYEQYF	TGCGCCAGCAGCCAAGGAGAGACCTACGAGCAGTACTTC
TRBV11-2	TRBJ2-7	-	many	CASSFSRSELRSSYEQYF	TGTGCCAGCAGCTTCTCGAGATCCGAATTGAGAAGCTCCTACGAGCAGTACTTC
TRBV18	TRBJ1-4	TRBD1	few	CASSPPGDRGEKLFF	TGTGCCAGCTCACCACCGGGGGACAGGGGTGAAAAACTGTTTTTT
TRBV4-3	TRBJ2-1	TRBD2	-	CASSPESGRAGEQFF	TGCGCCAGCAGCCCAGAGAGCGGGAGGGCTGGTGAGCAGTTCTTC
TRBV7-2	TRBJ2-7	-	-	CASSTAGVPASYDQYF	TGTGCCAGCAGTACGGCGGGCGTCCCCGCTTCCTACGACCAGTACTTC
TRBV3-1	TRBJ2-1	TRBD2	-	CASSQRGTSGRTQGSYNEQFF	TGTGCCAGCAGCCAAAGGGGGACTAGCGGGAGGACTCAGGGGTCCTACAATGAGCAGTTCTTC
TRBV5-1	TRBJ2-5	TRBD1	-	CASSWGTGGQETQYF	TGCGCCAGCAGCTGGGGGACAGGGGGACAAGAGACCCAGTACTTC